This paragraph covers one T cell receptor beta chain sequence. What it binds is unknown. The data originate from a study of CD8 T cells in ankylosing spondylitis. Study observations and caveats: Ankylosing spondylitis blood appeared to be characterized by a TCR beta motif of under 10 highly homologous variants.

It was by quantitative 5'-RACE with molecular barcodes that TCR beta libraries were made. TCRdb re-called the 5' RACE reads through MiXCR, storing one row per CDR3 protein. The table records approximately 300,000 distinct CDR3 sequences, around 20% of them present only once. This TCR came from a male donor with ankylosing spondylitis or in good health (not recorded which). The material sequenced was blood, either unsorted or a sorted T cell fraction (not recorded which).

DNA for the CDR3: TGTGCCAGCAGCTGGACAGGGGGGAGAGAAAAACTGTTTTTT. It specifies CASSWTGGREKLFF. The chain joins TRBV12-3 or TRBV12-4 to TRBJ1-4; 10 nucleotides agree with TRBD1. The CDR3 length is 14 residues. The J segment lost 8 bases and the V segment lost 6 bases, leaving 6 bases of the junction unmatched.